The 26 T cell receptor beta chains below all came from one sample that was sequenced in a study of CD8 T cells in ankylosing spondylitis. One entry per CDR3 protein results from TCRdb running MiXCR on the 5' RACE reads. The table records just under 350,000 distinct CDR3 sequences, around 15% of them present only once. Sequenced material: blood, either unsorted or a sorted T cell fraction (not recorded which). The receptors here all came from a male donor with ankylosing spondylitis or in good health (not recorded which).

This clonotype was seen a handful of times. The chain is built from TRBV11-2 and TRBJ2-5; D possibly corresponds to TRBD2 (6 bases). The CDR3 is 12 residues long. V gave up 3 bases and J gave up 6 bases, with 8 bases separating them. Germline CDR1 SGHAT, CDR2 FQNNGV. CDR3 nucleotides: TGTGCCAGCAGCTTGGGGAGGCAGACCCAGTACTTC. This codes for CASSLGRQTQYF.

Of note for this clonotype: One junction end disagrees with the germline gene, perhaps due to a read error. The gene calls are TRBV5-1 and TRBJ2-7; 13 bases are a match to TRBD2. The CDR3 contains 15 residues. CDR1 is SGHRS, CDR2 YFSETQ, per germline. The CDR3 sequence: CASSWTGTSGTAPDF. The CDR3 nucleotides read TGCGCCAGCAGCTGGACCGGGACTAGCGGGACTGCCCCAGACTTC.

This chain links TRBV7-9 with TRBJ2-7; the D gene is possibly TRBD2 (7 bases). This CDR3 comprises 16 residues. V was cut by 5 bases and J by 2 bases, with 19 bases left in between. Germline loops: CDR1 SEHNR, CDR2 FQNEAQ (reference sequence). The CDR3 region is CASSLRSGEGTYEQYF. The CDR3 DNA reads TGTGCCAGCAGCCTTAGGTCAGGGGAGGGAACCTACGAGCAGTACTTC.

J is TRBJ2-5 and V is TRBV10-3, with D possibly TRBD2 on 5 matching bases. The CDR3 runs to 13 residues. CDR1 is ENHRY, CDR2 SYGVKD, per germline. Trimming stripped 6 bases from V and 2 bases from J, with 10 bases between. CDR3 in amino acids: CAIREAAQETQYF. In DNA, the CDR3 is TGTGCCATCAGGGAGGCAGCGCAAGAGACCCAGTACTTC.

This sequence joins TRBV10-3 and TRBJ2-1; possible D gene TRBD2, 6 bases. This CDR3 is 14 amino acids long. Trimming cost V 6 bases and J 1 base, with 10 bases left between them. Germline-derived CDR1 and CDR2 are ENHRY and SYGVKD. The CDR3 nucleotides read TGTGCCATCAGGGGTAGCGGATCCTACAATGAGCAGTTCTTC. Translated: CAIRGSGSYNEQFF.

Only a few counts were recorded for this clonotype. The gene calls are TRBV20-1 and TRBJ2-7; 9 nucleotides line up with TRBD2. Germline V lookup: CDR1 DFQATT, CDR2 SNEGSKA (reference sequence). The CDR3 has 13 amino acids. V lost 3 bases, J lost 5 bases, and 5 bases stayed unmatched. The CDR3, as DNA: TGCAGTGCTAGGCCCGGGACTAGCAACGAGCAGTACTTC. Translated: CSARPGTSNEQYF.

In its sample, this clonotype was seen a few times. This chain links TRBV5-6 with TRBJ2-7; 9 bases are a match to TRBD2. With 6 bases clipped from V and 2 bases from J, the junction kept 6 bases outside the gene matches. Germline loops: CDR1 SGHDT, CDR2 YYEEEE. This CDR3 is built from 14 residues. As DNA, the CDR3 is TGTGCCAGCACCCCCCTAGCGGGGACCTACGAGCAGTACTTC. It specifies CASTPLAGTYEQYF. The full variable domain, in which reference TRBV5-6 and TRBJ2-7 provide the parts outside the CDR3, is DAGVTQSPTHLIKTRGQQVTLRCSPKSGHDTVSWYQQALGQGPQFIFQYYEEEERQRGNFPDRFSGHQFPNYSSELNVNALLLGDSALYLCASTPLAGTYEQYFGPGTRLTVT.

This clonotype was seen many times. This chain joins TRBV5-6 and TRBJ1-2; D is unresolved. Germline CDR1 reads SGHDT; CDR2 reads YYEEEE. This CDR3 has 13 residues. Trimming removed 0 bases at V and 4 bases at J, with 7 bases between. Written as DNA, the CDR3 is TGTGCCAGCAGCTTGGACAGCTCCTATGGCTACACCTTC. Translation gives CASSLDSSYGYTF.

The DNA of the CDR3 is TGTGCCAGCAGCCGGGACAGGTACGACGGCTACACCTTC. It codes for CASSRDRYDGYTF. The V gene is TRBV28, the J gene TRBJ1-2, with 8 bases matching TRBD1. The CDR3 spans 13 residues. Germline V CDR1 and CDR2: MDHEN, SYDVKM. V shed 6 bases and J 8 bases; nucleotides not matched to a gene: 8.

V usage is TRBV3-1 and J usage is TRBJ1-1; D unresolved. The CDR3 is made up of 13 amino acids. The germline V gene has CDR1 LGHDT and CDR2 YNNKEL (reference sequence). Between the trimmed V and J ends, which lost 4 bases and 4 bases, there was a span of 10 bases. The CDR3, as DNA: TGTGCCAGCAGCCCCGTACGCGGCACTGAAGCTTTCTTT. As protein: CASSPVRGTEAFF.

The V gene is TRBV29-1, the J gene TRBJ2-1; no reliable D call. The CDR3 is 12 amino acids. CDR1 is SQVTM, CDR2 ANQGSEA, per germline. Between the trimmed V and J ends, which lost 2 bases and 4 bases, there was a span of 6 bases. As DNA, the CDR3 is TGCAGCGTTGAACAGTCGTACAATGAGCAGTTCTTC. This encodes CSVEQSYNEQFF.

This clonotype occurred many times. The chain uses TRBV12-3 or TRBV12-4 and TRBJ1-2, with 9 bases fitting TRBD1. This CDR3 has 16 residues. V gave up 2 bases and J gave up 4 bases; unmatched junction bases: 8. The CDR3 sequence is CASSLKQGQGGYGYTF. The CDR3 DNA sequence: TGTGCCAGCAGTTTAAAACAGGGACAGGGAGGCTATGGCTACACCTTC.

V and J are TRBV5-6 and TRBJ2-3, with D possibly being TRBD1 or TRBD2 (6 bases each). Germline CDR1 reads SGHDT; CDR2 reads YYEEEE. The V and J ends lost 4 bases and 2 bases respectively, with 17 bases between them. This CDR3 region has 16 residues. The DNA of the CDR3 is TGTGCCAGCAGCCCCTTTTGGGGGCGGGACACAGATACGCAGTATTTT. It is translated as CASSPFWGRDTDTQYF.

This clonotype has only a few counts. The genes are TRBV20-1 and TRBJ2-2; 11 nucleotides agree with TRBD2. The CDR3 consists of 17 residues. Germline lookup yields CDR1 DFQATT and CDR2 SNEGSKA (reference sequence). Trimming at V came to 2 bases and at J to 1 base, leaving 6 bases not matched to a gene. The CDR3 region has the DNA TGCAGTGCTAGATCTACTAGCGGGGGCCTGAACACCGGGGAGCTGTTTTTT. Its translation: CSARSTSGGLNTGELFF.

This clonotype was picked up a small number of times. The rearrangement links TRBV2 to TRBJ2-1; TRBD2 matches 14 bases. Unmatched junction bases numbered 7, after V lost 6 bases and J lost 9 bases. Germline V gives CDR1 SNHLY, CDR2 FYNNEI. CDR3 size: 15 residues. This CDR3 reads CASSGLAGGSTEQFF. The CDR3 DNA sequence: TGTGCCAGCAGCGGACTAGCGGGAGGATCTACTGAGCAGTTCTTC.

CDR3 loop: CASSLNLGEKLFF. The CDR3 nucleotides read TGTGCCAGCAGTTTGAACTTGGGTGAAAAACTGTTTTTT. The chain joins TRBV12-3 or TRBV12-4 to TRBJ1-4; no clear D. The CDR3 spans 13 residues. V gave up 3 bases and J gave up 7 bases, with 9 bases separating them.

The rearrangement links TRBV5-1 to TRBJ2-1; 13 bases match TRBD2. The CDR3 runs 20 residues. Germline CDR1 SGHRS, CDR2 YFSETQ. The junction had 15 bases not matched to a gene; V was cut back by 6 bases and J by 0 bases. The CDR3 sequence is CASNRNLRTSGGYSYNEQFF. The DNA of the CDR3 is TGCGCCAGCAACAGAAACCTCAGGACTAGCGGGGGATACTCCTACAATGAGCAGTTCTTC. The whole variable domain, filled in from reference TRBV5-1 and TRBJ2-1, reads KAGVTQTPRYLIKTRGQQVTLSCSPISGHRSVSWYQQTPGQGLQFLFEYFSETQRNKGNFPGRFSGRQFSNSRSEMNVSTLELGDSALYLCASNRNLRTSGGYSYNEQFFGPGTRLTVL.

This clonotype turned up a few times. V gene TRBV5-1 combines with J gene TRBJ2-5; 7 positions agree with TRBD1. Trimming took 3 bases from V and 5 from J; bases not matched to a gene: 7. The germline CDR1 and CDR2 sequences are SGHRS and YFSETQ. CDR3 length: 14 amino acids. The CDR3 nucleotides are TGCGCCAGCAGCTCACAGGGGATGGGGGAGACCCAGTACTTC. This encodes CASSSQGMGETQYF.

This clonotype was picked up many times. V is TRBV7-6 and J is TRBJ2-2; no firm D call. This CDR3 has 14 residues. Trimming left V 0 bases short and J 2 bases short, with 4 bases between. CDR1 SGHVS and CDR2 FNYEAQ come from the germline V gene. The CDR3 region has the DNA TGTGCCAGCAGCTTAGCCCAAAACACCGGGGAGCTGTTTTTT. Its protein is CASSLAQNTGELFF.

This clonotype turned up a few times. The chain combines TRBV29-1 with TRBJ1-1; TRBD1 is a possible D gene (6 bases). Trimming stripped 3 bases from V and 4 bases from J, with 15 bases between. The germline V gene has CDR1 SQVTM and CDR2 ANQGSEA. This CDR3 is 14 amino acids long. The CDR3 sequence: CSVDLLRGGTEAFF. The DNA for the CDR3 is TGCAGCGTTGACCTCCTTAGGGGGGGCACTGAAGCTTTCTTT.

As DNA, the CDR3 is TGTGCCAGCAGCCAATTTGGCGGGGGGGCCGATGAGCAGTTCTTC. Protein: CASSQFGGGADEQFF. J is TRBJ2-1 and V is TRBV3-1, with 9 bases identical to TRBD2. Per germline, CDR1 LGHDT and CDR2 YNNKEL (reference sequence). Trimming cost V 2 bases and J 8 bases; bases outside gene matches: 7. This CDR3 spans 15 amino acids.

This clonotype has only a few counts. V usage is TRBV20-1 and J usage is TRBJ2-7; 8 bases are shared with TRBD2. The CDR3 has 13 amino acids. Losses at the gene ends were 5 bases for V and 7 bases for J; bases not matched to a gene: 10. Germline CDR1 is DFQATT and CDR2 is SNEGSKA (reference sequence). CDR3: CSAQPGLEREQYF. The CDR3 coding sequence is TGCAGTGCTCAGCCGGGACTAGAAAGGGAGCAGTACTTC.

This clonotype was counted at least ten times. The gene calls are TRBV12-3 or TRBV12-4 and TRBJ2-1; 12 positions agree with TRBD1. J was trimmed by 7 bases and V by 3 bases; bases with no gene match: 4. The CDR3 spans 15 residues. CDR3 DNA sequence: TGTGCCAGCAGTTTCCGGGACAGGGGGCGAAATGAGCAGTTCTTC. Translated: CASSFRDRGRNEQFF.

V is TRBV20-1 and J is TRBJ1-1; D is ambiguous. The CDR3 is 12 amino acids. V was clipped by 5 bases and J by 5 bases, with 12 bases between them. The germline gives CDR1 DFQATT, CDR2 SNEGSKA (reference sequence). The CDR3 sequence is CSAPRLYTEAFF. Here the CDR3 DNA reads TGCAGTGCTCCTAGGCTTTATACTGAAGCTTTCTTT.

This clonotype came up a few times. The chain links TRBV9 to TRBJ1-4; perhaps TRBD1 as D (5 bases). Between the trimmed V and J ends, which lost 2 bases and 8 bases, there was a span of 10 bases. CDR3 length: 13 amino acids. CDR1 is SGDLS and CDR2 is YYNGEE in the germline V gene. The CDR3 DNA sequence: TGTGCCAGCAGCGTTGGGACCGTGGAAAAACTGTTTTTT. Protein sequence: CASSVGTVEKLFF.

CDR3 nucleotides: TGTGCCAGCACCTTGAATAGTCCCCGCAGCACAGATACGCAGTATTTT. Amino acid sequence: CASTLNSPRSTDTQYF. V usage is TRBV6-1 and J usage is TRBJ2-3; D gene uncertain. V was trimmed by 7 bases and J by 0 bases, leaving 17 bases between them. CDR3 length: 16 residues. The germline gives CDR1 MNHNS, CDR2 SASEGT.